The sequence of this TCR beta chain was determined in a study of cytomegalovirus exposure and HLA in healthy donors. The CDR3 is 15 residues long. Between the trimmed V and J ends, which lost 5 bases and 2 bases, there was a span of 13 bases. CDR1 is MNHNY, CDR2 SVGAGI, per germline (reference sequence). Vbeta (60) and Jbeta (13) primers were used in the PCR. Assay: immunoSEQ multiplex PCR; the TCRdb copy retains only in-frame clones and omits some. The sample holds 40,000 to 55,000 clones, around 70% seen once. The TCR originated in a woman aged 50 to 60 in good health and CMV-seronegative. This sequence joins TRBV6-6 and TRBJ1-5; D uncertain. Sequenced input: PBMCs. CDR3 coding DNA: TGTGCCAGCAGTAACCGGGCGGAGGGCAATCAGCCCCAGCATTTT. Amino acids: CASSNRAEGNQPQHF.